This T cell receptor (beta chain) was observed in a study of blood T cell repertoires in COVID-19. Turning to the study itself: Some COVID-19 samples were acute and others convalescent; all came from the United States, Italy and Spain. The cDNA or gDNA used as material had been derived from T cells, B-cell-depleted T cells, or PBMCs.

The ends were cut back, 7 bases at V and 2 bases at J, with 11 bases in the middle. Per the germline V gene, CDR1 is SNHLY and CDR2 is FYNNEI. This CDR3 has 13 amino acids. In the source study's methods: Estimated nucleated cell counts came from reference gene primer amplification. Sequencing used immunoSEQ multiplex PCR; TCRdb keeps in-frame clones, though not all of them. V and J calls and clone size are as listed in that table; D and trimming were resolved from the DNA. This table holds 130,000 to 150,000 clones, approximately 85% found once. The clonotype comes from a human donor with acute or convalescent COVID-19. The donor label of this sample is uncertain. The sample comprised peripheral blood. The rearrangement links TRBV2 to TRBJ1-2; possibly TRBD1 for D (5 bases). The CDR3 nucleotides read TGTGCCAGCACCGTAGGGGTAAACTATGGCTACACCTTC. Protein: CASTVGVNYGYTF.